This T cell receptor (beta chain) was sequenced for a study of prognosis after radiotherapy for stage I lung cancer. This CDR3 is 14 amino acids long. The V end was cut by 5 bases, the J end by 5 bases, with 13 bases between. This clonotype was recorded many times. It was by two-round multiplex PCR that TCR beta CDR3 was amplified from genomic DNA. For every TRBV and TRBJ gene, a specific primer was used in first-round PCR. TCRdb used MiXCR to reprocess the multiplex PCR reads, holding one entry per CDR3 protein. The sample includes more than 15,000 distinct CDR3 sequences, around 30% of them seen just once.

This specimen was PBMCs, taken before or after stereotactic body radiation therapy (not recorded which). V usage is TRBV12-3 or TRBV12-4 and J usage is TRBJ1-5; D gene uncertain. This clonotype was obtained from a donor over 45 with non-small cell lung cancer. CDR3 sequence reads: CASSQVNFHQPQHF. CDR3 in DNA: TGTGCCAGCAGTCAAGTAAACTTTCATCAGCCCCAGCATTTT.